A selection of T cell receptor beta chains follows, all from one sample in a study of blood T cell repertoires in COVID-19. Here immunoSEQ multiplex PCR was the method, and the copy in TCRdb shows in-frame clones only, minus some. This sample yields 95,000 to 100,000 clones, of which roughly 90% are seen a single time; 4.2% belongs to the top ten. Sequences were obtained from peripheral blood. These receptors all come from a human donor with COVID-19, enrolled during active disease. The donor label of this sample is uncertain. The CDR3 runs from the conserved cysteine through the conserved F or W. The D gene is left open where the match is weak. Size values are once, few and many counts, or a class for expanded clones, and some rows have none.

cdr3_nt: TGTGCCAGCAGCCAAGGACTAGACAAAGAGACCCAGTACTTC
cdr3_aa: CASSQGLDKETQYF
clone_size: once
j_call: TRBJ2-5
v_call: TRBV4-2
d_call: NA

cdr3_nt: TGTGCCAGCAGCTTATTAGGGCCAGGGGCGGCCACTGAAGCTTTCTTT
cdr3_aa: CASSLLGPGAATEAFF
clone_size: NA
j_call: TRBJ1-1
v_call: TRBV7-9
d_call: NA

cdr3_nt: TGTGCCAGCAGCTTGGACCCAGGGGGCAATGAGCAGTTCTTC
cdr3_aa: CASSLDPGGNEQFF
clone_size: NA
j_call: TRBJ2-1
v_call: TRBV5-6
d_call: TRBD1

cdr3_nt: TGTGCCAGTAGTATAGGGACAGCTCCGGGCAATCAGCCCCAGCATTTT
cdr3_aa: CASSIGTAPGNQPQHF
clone_size: NA
j_call: TRBJ1-5
v_call: TRBV19
d_call: NA

cdr3_nt: TGTGCCAGCAGCTTAGAGCTCTCCTACGAGCAGTACTTC
cdr3_aa: CASSLELSYEQYF
clone_size: NA
j_call: TRBJ2-7
v_call: TRBV7-9
d_call: NA

cdr3_nt: TGCGCCAGCAGCACATCGTGGGGGGGCGACTATGGCTACACCTTC
cdr3_aa: CASSTSWGGDYGYTF
clone_size: NA
j_call: TRBJ1-2
v_call: TRBV5-1
d_call: NA

cdr3_nt: TGTGCCAGCAGTATGACAGGAATGAACACTGAAGCTTTCTTT
cdr3_aa: CASSMTGMNTEAFF
clone_size: NA
j_call: TRBJ1-1
v_call: TRBV6-5
d_call: NA

cdr3_nt: TGTGCCAGCAGCTTATTGCAGGGTCAATACGGAAACACCATATATTTT
cdr3_aa: CASSLLQGQYGNTIYF
clone_size: once
j_call: TRBJ1-3
v_call: TRBV5-6
d_call: NA

cdr3_nt: TGTGCCAGCAGCCCTCGGGGGGACAACACAGATACGCAGTATTTT
cdr3_aa: CASSPRGDNTDTQYF
clone_size: NA
j_call: TRBJ2-3
v_call: TRBV9
d_call: NA

cdr3_nt: TGTGCCAGCAGTTACGGGACAGGGGGCTTTCGCTATGGCTACACCTTC
cdr3_aa: CASSYGTGGFRYGYTF
clone_size: NA
j_call: TRBJ1-2
v_call: TRBV6-5
d_call: TRBD1

cdr3_nt: TGCGCCAGCAGCGGGGGGAACACCGGCACAGATACGCAGTATTTT
cdr3_aa: CASSGGNTGTDTQYF
clone_size: NA
j_call: TRBJ2-3
v_call: TRBV10-1
d_call: TRBD2

cdr3_nt: TGTGCCAGCAGAATTGGGAGATTCAGCGGCTACACCTTC
cdr3_aa: CASRIGRFSGYTF
clone_size: NA
j_call: TRBJ1-2
v_call: TRBV6-5
d_call: NA

cdr3_nt: TGTGCCAGCAGCTCGGTGGGCGGAAACACCATATATTTT
cdr3_aa: CASSSVGGNTIYF
clone_size: NA
j_call: TRBJ1-3
v_call: TRBV7-9
d_call: NA

cdr3_nt: TGTGCCAGCAGTTCACTAGCGGGACCCGCGGGTTACGAGCAGTACTTC
cdr3_aa: CASSSLAGPAGYEQYF
clone_size: NA
j_call: TRBJ2-7
v_call: TRBV6-2/TRBV6-3
d_call: TRBD2

cdr3_nt: TGTGCCAGCAGTGAAGCAGCACGGGGAGATACGCAGTATTTT
cdr3_aa: CASSEAARGDTQYF
clone_size: NA
j_call: TRBJ2-3
v_call: TRBV6-1
d_call: NA

cdr3_nt: TGTGCCAGCAGCGTAGGGCAGGGCGGCTCCTACAATGAGCAGTTCTTC
cdr3_aa: CASSVGQGGSYNEQFF
clone_size: NA
j_call: TRBJ2-1
v_call: TRBV9
d_call: NA

cdr3_nt: TGTGCCAGCAGCCGGGACAGGGTTAATGAAAAACTGTTTTTT
cdr3_aa: CASSRDRVNEKLFF
clone_size: NA
j_call: TRBJ1-4
v_call: TRBV5-4
d_call: TRBD1

cdr3_nt: TGTGCCAGCAGTTTCAGGGTAGGGAACACTGAAGCTTTCTTT
cdr3_aa: CASSFRVGNTEAFF
clone_size: once
j_call: TRBJ1-1
v_call: TRBV28
d_call: NA

cdr3_nt: TGTGCCAGCAGTTACTACCAGGGATTGGCCGGGGAGCTGTTTTTT
cdr3_aa: CASSYYQGLAGELFF
clone_size: NA
j_call: TRBJ2-2
v_call: TRBV6-5
d_call: NA

cdr3_nt: TGTGCCAGCAGTGCCTCTTCCGGGTCCCAAGGAGAGACCCAGTACTTC
cdr3_aa: CASSASSGSQGETQYF
clone_size: NA
j_call: TRBJ2-5
v_call: TRBV6-1
d_call: NA

cdr3_nt: TGTGCCAGCAGTCCGGTCGCCACAGATACGCAGTATTTT
cdr3_aa: CASSPVATDTQYF
clone_size: NA
j_call: TRBJ2-3
v_call: TRBV7-3
d_call: NA

cdr3_nt: TGTGCCAGCAGTGAATTCGGGGAAGCTTTCTTT
cdr3_aa: CASSEFGEAFF
clone_size: NA
j_call: TRBJ1-1
v_call: TRBV25-1
d_call: NA

cdr3_nt: TGCGCCAGCAGCTTGGCCGGAGAGAGGGGGACCCTGAATGAGCAGTTCTTC
cdr3_aa: CASSLAGERGTLNEQFF
clone_size: NA
j_call: TRBJ2-1
v_call: TRBV5-1
d_call: NA

cdr3_nt: TGCGCCAGCAGCCCCGGCGGGGGCTACTCTAGCACAGATACGCAGTATTTT
cdr3_aa: CASSPGGGYSSTDTQYF
clone_size: NA
j_call: TRBJ2-3
v_call: TRBV5-1
d_call: NA

cdr3_nt: TGTGCCAGCAGTGAGCGGGCGAGTGGGAACACCATATATTTT
cdr3_aa: CASSERASGNTIYF
clone_size: once
j_call: TRBJ1-3
v_call: TRBV6-1
d_call: NA

cdr3_nt: TGCGCCAGCAGCTTAGGACAGACTAACACTGAAGCTTTCTTT
cdr3_aa: CASSLGQTNTEAFF
clone_size: NA
j_call: TRBJ1-1
v_call: TRBV5-1
d_call: NA

cdr3_nt: TGTGCCAGCAGCTTGGGAATTGCCGGCGAGCAGTACTTC
cdr3_aa: CASSLGIAGEQYF
clone_size: NA
j_call: TRBJ2-7
v_call: TRBV5-4
d_call: NA

cdr3_nt: TGTGCCAGCGCGAGGAGCCTTAACACCGGGGAGCTGTTTTTT
cdr3_aa: CASARSLNTGELFF
clone_size: NA
j_call: TRBJ2-2
v_call: TRBV19
d_call: NA

cdr3_nt: TGTGCCAGCAGCGGAGAAAGACAGGGGTTTCGGGAAAAACTGTTTTTT
cdr3_aa: CASSGERQGFREKLFF
clone_size: NA
j_call: TRBJ1-4
v_call: TRBV9
d_call: TRBD1

cdr3_nt: TGTGCCAGCAGACCCCAGACAGGGGGCGGCTATGGCTACACCTTC
cdr3_aa: CASRPQTGGGYGYTF
clone_size: NA
j_call: TRBJ1-2
v_call: TRBV28
d_call: TRBD1

cdr3_nt: TGTGCCAGCAGTCAGGGGACAGGGCTCTTTGCACGGGAGTTCTTC
cdr3_aa: CASSQGTGLFAREFF
clone_size: many
j_call: TRBJ2-1
v_call: TRBV2
d_call: TRBD1